This record looks at one T cell receptor (beta chain) sequence and its context. As yet, its antigen is unknown. The source of the sample is a study of T-cell memory formation after mild COVID-19. Study in general: The study found TCR clusters largely donor specific.

Findings and caveats of the study: Pre-infection memory already had some responding clones, implying cross-reactive memory joined.

TCRdb re-analysed the 5' RACE reads in MiXCR, keeping a single row per CDR3 protein. Here the sample spans 200,000 to 300,000 distinct CDR3 sequences, approximately 15% being singletons. The sequence came from a young man who had mild COVID-19 (a few samples of this study predate the infection). Cell type and time point are not known. The sample was PBMCs or a T cell subset sorted from them (not recorded which).

Here the CDR3 reads CASSYSAVSNQPQHF. As DNA, the CDR3 is TGTGCCAGCAGTTACTCGGCAGTCAGCAATCAGCCCCAGCATTTT. This chain links TRBV6-5 with TRBJ1-5; D is unresolved. The germline CDR1 and CDR2 sequences are MNHEY and SVGAGI. The CDR3 length is 15 residues. Trimming shortened V by 0 bases and J by 1 base, and 7 bases separated the two germline ends.